This entry is about one T cell receptor (beta chain). Its target is unknown. V dropped 0 bases and J dropped 3 bases, with 10 bases sitting between them. Germline V gives CDR1 ENHRY, CDR2 SYGVKD. The CDR3 loop spans 15 amino acids. This sample was included in a study of long-term antiretroviral therapy in people with HIV. Whole-study findings and limits: When set beside controls, HIV repertoires had CDR3 length ranges that were narrower. There were no data on ART adherence, viral resistance or therapy changes, a gap that limits inferences about post-ART repertoire changes. Repertoire dominance by clones expanded before ART was seen at all time points.

Researchers report immunoSEQ v3.0 was run at survey level. Profiled with immunoSEQ multiplex PCR; TCRdb holds only in-frame clones, not every one. Altogether 15,000 to 20,000 clones are present, roughly four fifths being singletons, with the ten largest covering around 7%. The receptor comes from a man aged 50-59 years with HIV. Source: unsorted PBMCs, taken 2.2 years after starting antiretroviral therapy. V gene TRBV10-3 combines with J gene TRBJ2-3, with D maybe TRBD2 (6 bases). The CDR3 DNA follows: TGTGCCATCAGTGAGTCTCCGGCGGGAACAGATACGCAGTATTTT. It codes for CAISESPAGTDTQYF.